The 17 T cell receptor beta chains below all came from one sample that was sequenced in a study of T cells after yellow fever vaccination. TCRdb reprocessed the 5' RACE reads via MiXCR and lists one record per CDR3 protein. The repertoire has approximately 350,000 distinct CDR3 sequences, about 9.9% of them found once; the top ten carry roughly a sixth. The sample was PBMCs, taken on the day of the first yellow fever vaccination. The receptors were gathered from a man younger than 35 who received the YFV17D yellow fever vaccine.

This sequence joins TRBV6-1 and TRBJ2-5; D gene ambiguous. Trimming took off 6 bases at V and 4 bases at J, with 18 bases between the two ends. The CDR3 spans 15 residues. CDR1 and CDR2 from the germline V gene are MNHNS and SASEGT. The CDR3 here is CASRDLGSTLETQYF. CDR3 DNA sequence: TGTGCCAGCAGGGACCTTGGGTCTACCTTAGAGACCCAGTACTTC.

V gene TRBV4-1 combines with J gene TRBJ2-7; 7 bases are shared with TRBD2. CDR3 length equals 15 residues. The V gene end was trimmed by 3 bases and the J gene end by 2 bases; junction bases not matched to a gene: 7. Germline assignment: CDR1 MGHRA and CDR2 YSYEKL. CDR3 loop: CASSQTSRGAYEQYF. The CDR3 bases are TGCGCCAGCAGCCAGACCAGCCGGGGGGCCTACGAGCAGTACTTC.

This chain links TRBV19 with TRBJ2-5; 8 bases map to TRBD1. Trimming took 5 bases from V and 5 from J; bases not matched to a gene: 4. Looked up from germline, CDR1 is LNHDA and CDR2 is SQIVND (reference sequence). CDR3 size: 13 residues. The CDR3 here is CASSDRGDETQYF. Written as DNA, the CDR3 is TGTGCCAGTAGTGACAGGGGAGACGAGACCCAGTACTTC.

The chain employs TRBV5-1 and TRBJ2-3; weak D call: TRBD2 (5 bases). The germline CDR1 and CDR2 sequences are SGHRS and YFSETQ. This CDR3 has 15 residues. V was cut by 3 bases and J by 5 bases, with 16 bases left in between. The CDR3 loop reads CASSSGLSEIDTQYF. CDR3 nucleotide sequence: TGCGCCAGCAGCTCAGGACTTTCCGAAATAGATACGCAGTATTTT.

This clonotype was seen only a few times. The CDR3 protein is CASSLEGREQYF. The CDR3 bases are TGTGCCAGCAGCTTAGAAGGGCGCGAGCAGTACTTC. The chain links TRBV7-9 to TRBJ2-7; D remains unclear. This CDR3 is 12 amino acids long. CDR1 is SEHNR and CDR2 is FQNEAQ in the germline V gene (reference sequence). V gave up 1 base and J gave up 6 bases, with 7 bases separating them.

The chain joins TRBV27 to TRBJ1-2, with D tentatively TRBD1 (6 bases). Looked up from germline, CDR1 is MNHEY and CDR2 is SMNVEV (reference sequence). V lost 8 bases, J lost 7 bases, and 20 bases lay in between. This CDR3 has 14 residues. In nucleotides, the CDR3 is TGTGCCAGCCGCCCCTCGGGGAGGGGGGGTGGCTACACCTTC. Its protein is CASRPSGRGGGYTF.

This clonotype was observed a few times. The rearrangement uses TRBV9 and TRBJ2-1, with 8 bases matching TRBD2. With 5 bases clipped from V and 4 bases from J, the junction kept 5 bases outside the gene matches. Germline CDR1 SGDLS, CDR2 YYNGEE. CDR3 length: 14 amino acids. The CDR3 spells CASSESGGYNEQFF. CDR3 nucleotide sequence: TGTGCCAGCAGTGAGAGCGGGGGTTACAATGAGCAGTTCTTC.

This clonotype was picked up a small number of times. V is TRBV19 and J is TRBJ1-5; D perhaps matches TRBD1 (5 bases). There are 15 residues in the CDR3. Per the germline V gene, CDR1 is LNHDA and CDR2 is SQIVND (reference sequence). The V end lost 9 bases, the J end lost 0 bases, and 15 bases lay between the germline ends. The CDR3 region is CARTQPTGSNQPQHF. CDR3 DNA: TGTGCCAGAACCCAGCCCACAGGTAGCAATCAGCCCCAGCATTTT.

The J gene is TRBJ2-3, the V gene TRBV5-1, with a weak D call TRBD1 (5 bases). The CDR3 consists of 16 residues. CDR1 is SGHRS, CDR2 YFSETQ, per germline. V lost 2 bases and J 0 bases, leaving 13 bases between the germline ends. CDR3 coding DNA: TGCGCCAGCAGCTTAGGGGCGTCCACTAGCACAGATACGCAGTATTTT. The encoded protein is CASSLGASTSTDTQYF.

This clonotype showed up many times. This rearrangement joins TRBV7-2 to TRBJ2-3, with a weak D call TRBD2 (7 bases). The V end lost 1 base, the J end lost 2 bases, and 16 bases lay between the germline ends. Per the germline V gene, CDR1 is SGHTA and CDR2 is FQGNSA. This CDR3 contains 17 residues. CDR3 sequence reads: CASSLVGGPMNTDTQYF. The CDR3, as DNA: TGTGCCAGCAGCTTAGTCGGGGGGCCCATGAACACAGATACGCAGTATTTT.

This clonotype was seen ten or more times. The chain recombines TRBV7-2 with TRBJ2-5, with 7 bases fitting TRBD2. Unmatched junction bases numbered 10, after V lost 5 bases and J lost 4 bases. Germline loops: CDR1 SGHTA, CDR2 FQGNSA. The CDR3 is made up of 15 amino acids. DNA of the CDR3: TGTGCCAGCAGCCCGGGGGGAGTATCGGGAGAGACCCAGTACTTC. It specifies CASSPGGVSGETQYF.

This clonotype was observed a handful of times. The chain combines TRBV5-1 with TRBJ1-3; D gene uncertain. The CDR3 loop spans 13 amino acids. V was pared by 0 bases and J by 6 bases, with 7 bases between. CDR1 is SGHRS, CDR2 YFSETQ, per germline. CDR3 sequence (DNA): TGCGCCAGCAGCTTGGGGACGGAAAACACCATATATTTT. Its protein is CASSLGTENTIYF.

This clonotype was found a few times. The chain links TRBV7-2 to TRBJ1-1; 8 positions match TRBD1. Germline CDR1 and CDR2: SGHTA and FQGNSA. The ends lost 1 base at V and 5 bases at J; junction bases unmatched: 3. The CDR3 is made up of 14 amino acids. Written as DNA, the CDR3 is TGTGCCAGCAGCTTAGACAGGGGGAAGACTGAAGCTTTCTTT. It specifies CASSLDRGKTEAFF.

The J gene is TRBJ1-6, the V gene TRBV5-1; D gene uncertain. The V gene's germline CDR1 is SGHRS and CDR2 YFSETQ. Trimming removed 0 bases at V and 8 bases at J, with 12 bases between. The CDR3 is made up of 15 amino acids. The CDR3 nucleotides are TGCGCCAGCAGCTTGGCCGCAGAAAACCATTCACCCCTCCACTTT. This translates into CASSLAAENHSPLHF.

The chain recombines TRBV7-2 with TRBJ1-5, with D perhaps TRBD1 (5 bases). Germline V lookup: CDR1 SGHTA, CDR2 FQGNSA. The CDR3 extends over 14 amino acids. The germline V and J ends were trimmed by 7 bases and 5 bases, with 15 bases remaining between them. The CDR3 nucleotides are TGTGCCAGCACGGGGGTGGGTGTCCATCAGCCCCAGCATTTT. Its protein is CASTGVGVHQPQHF.

The rearrangement joins TRBV9 to TRBJ1-4; D not certain. The CDR3 runs to 16 residues. Germline V gene data show CDR1 as SGDLS and CDR2 as YYNGEE. V lost 3 bases to trimming and J lost 0 bases, with 12 bases between them. CDR3 in DNA: TGTGCCAGCAGCGCCCGTCAGACGGCAACTAATGAAAAACTGTTTTTT. This gives the protein CASSARQTATNEKLFF.

The chain employs TRBV4-3 and TRBJ1-4; 8 bases match TRBD1. The V segment lost 0 bases and the J segment 10 bases; nucleotides outside the gene matches: 7. This CDR3 region has 15 residues. Germline CDR1 reads LGHNA; CDR2 reads YSLEER. In DNA, the CDR3 is TGCGCCAGCAGCCAAGATGGACAGGGAAGTAGAAAACTGTTTTTT. Its translation is CASSQDGQGSRKLFF.